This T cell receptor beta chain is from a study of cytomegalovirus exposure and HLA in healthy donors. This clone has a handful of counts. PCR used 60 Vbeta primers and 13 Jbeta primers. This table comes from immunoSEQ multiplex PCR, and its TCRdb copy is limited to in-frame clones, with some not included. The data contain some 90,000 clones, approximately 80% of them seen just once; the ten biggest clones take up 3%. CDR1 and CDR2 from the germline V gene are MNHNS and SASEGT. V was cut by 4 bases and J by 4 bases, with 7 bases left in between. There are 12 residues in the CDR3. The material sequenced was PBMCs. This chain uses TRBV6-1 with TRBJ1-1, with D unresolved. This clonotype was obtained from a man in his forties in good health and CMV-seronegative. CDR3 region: CASSVRGTEAFF. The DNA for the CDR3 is TGTGCCAGCAGTGTCCGGGGCACTGAAGCTTTCTTT.